This TCR beta chain derives from a study of CD8 T cells in ankylosing spondylitis. Study results and caveats: Seven or eight highly homologous variants formed a TCR beta motif that appeared characteristic of ankylosing spondylitis blood.

Each CDR3 protein gets one entry after TCRdb re-called the 5' RACE reads with MiXCR. The sample has 350,000 to 550,000 distinct CDR3 sequences; 25% to 30% are singletons. This clonotype was counted between two and nine times. The antigen remains unidentified. Trimming removed 1 base from V and 5 bases from J; junction bases left unmatched: 0. CDR3 size: 15 residues. The germline CDR1 and CDR2 sequences are LGHDT and YNNKEL (reference sequence). The chain is built from TRBV3-1 and TRBJ2-3, with 13 bases matching TRBD2. The clonotype originates from a male donor with ankylosing spondylitis. The material sequenced was blood, either unsorted or a sorted T cell fraction (not recorded which). CDR3 loop: CASSQGLAGGDTQYF. The CDR3, as DNA: TGTGCCAGCAGCCAAGGACTAGCGGGAGGAGATACGCAGTATTTT.